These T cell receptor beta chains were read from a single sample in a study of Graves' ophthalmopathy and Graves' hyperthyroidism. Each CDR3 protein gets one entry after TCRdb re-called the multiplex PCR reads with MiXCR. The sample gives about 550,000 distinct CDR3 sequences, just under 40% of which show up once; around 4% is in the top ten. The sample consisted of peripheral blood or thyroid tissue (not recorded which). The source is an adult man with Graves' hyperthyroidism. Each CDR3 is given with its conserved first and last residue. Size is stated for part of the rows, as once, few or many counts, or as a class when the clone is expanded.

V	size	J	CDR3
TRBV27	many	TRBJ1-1	CASSLLAGSDTEAFF
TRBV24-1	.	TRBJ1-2	CATSDRFGTDYGYTF
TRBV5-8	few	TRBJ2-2	CASSIPGTNTGELFF
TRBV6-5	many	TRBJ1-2	CASSPVGTEFDYGYTF
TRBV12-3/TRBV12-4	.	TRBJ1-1	CASSLGSGKTEAFF
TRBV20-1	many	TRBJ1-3	CSVAGDAAYDSGNTIYF
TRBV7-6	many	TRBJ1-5	CASSLDRGQPQHF
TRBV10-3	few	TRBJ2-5	CAGTTSGRAGGTQYF
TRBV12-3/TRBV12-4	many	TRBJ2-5	CASTPTSGRETQYF
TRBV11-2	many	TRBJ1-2	CASSLGRASYYGYTF
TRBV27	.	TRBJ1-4	CASSRRLNEKLFF
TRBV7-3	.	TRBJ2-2	CASSQIDRENTGELFF
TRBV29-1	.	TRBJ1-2	CSLVTATYGYTF
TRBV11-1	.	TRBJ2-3	CASSLGRVQDTQYF
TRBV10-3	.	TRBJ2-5	CAISYSRGRRETQYF
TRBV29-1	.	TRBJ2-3	CSVERLLAGGPDTDTQYF
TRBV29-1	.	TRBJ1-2	CSVENRDRADTNYGYTF
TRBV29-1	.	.	CSVGSGNEQFF
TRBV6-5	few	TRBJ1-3	CASSHARDLSGNTIYF
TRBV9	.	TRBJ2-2	CASSALAGVWANTGELFF
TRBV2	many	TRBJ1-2	CASSETVTGRNYGYTF
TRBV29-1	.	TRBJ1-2	CSGTGANYGYTF
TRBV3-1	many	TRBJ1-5	CASSQDEGLTQHF
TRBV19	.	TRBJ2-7	CASSLPSGGSYEQYF
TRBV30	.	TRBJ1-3	CAWSASGTANTIYF
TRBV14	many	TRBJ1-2	CASSQVTSYGYTF
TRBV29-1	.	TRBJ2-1	CSVERGNEQFF
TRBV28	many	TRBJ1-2	CASSFGGSTNYGYTF
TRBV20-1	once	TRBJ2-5	CSAVDIGGTQYF
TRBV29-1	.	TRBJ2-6	CSSTNPLAPGANALTF
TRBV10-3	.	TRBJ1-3	CAIKAGGDYGYTIYF
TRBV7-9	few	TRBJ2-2	CASTPELGPGELFF
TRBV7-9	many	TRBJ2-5	CASSWKRGVLETQYF
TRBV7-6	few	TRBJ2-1	CASSQELSGAYNEQFF
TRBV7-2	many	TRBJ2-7	CASSYETENYEQYF
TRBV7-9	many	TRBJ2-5	CASSSPSGRYQETQYF
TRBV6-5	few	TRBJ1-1	CASRNDRGGVLGNTEAFF
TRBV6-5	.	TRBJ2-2	CASSYSRTVTGELFF
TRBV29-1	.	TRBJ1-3	CSVATSGGFTIYF
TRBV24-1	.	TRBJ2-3	CATSEPGEMTDTQYF